These T cell receptor beta chains were read from a single sample in a study of shared clonotypes between healthy human individuals. The assay was immunoSEQ multiplex PCR, and TCRdb's table has in-frame clones only and misses some. The sample has about 2.1 million clones; 85% to 95% are singletons. Sequenced input: naive CD8+ T cells from PBMCs. These receptors were collected from a man younger than 35 in good health. Some clones in this sample may be carry-over from other donors' samples. The CDR3 runs from the conserved cysteine through the conserved F or W. Fields, in order: D gene, J gene, clone size, V gene, CDR3 protein, CDR3 DNA. A D gene is named only where the DNA matches it firmly. The listing skips clone size in some rows; elsewhere it reads once, few, many or a size class.

d_call: .; j_call: TRBJ2-5; clone_size: .; v_call: TRBV28; cdr3_aa: CASRETWTRGETQYF; cdr3_nt: TGTGCCAGCAGAGAAACCTGGACCCGGGGAGAGACCCAGTACTTC
d_call: .; j_call: TRBJ1-4; clone_size: .; v_call: TRBV6-6; cdr3_aa: CASSYAAYEKLFF; cdr3_nt: TGTGCCAGCAGTTATGCAGCTTATGAAAAACTGTTTTTT
d_call: TRBD2; j_call: TRBJ2-7; clone_size: .; v_call: TRBV4-3; cdr3_aa: CASSQEVAGFLYEQYF; cdr3_nt: TGCGCCAGCAGCCAAGAGGTAGCGGGATTCCTCTACGAGCAGTACTTC
d_call: .; j_call: TRBJ1-1; clone_size: .; v_call: TRBV9; cdr3_aa: CASSVDGGRGTEAFF; cdr3_nt: TGTGCCAGCAGCGTAGATGGGGGTCGTGGGACTGAAGCTTTCTTT
d_call: TRBD2; j_call: TRBJ2-5; clone_size: .; v_call: TRBV5-1; cdr3_aa: CASSSGLAQRGETQYF; cdr3_nt: TGCGCCAGCAGCAGCGGACTAGCTCAGAGAGGGGAGACCCAGTACTTC
d_call: .; j_call: TRBJ2-2; clone_size: few; v_call: TRBV7-9; cdr3_aa: CASSFFTGELFF; cdr3_nt: TGTGCCAGCAGCTTCTTCACCGGGGAGCTGTTTTTT
d_call: .; j_call: TRBJ1-2; clone_size: .; v_call: TRBV18; cdr3_aa: CASSPTDYGYTF; cdr3_nt: TGTGCCAGCTCACCGACAGACTATGGCTACACCTTC
d_call: TRBD1; j_call: TRBJ2-5; clone_size: .; v_call: TRBV11-2; cdr3_aa: CASRLAQGFQETQYF; cdr3_nt: TGTGCCAGCAGGCTCGCACAGGGGTTCCAAGAGACCCAGTACTTC
d_call: .; j_call: TRBJ2-2; clone_size: .; v_call: TRBV27; cdr3_aa: CASWRRGSPNTGELFF; cdr3_nt: TGTGCCTCATGGCGGAGGGGAAGTCCTAACACCGGGGAGCTGTTTTTT
d_call: TRBD1; j_call: TRBJ2-3; clone_size: .; v_call: TRBV27; cdr3_aa: CASSSGTGRADTQYF; cdr3_nt: TGTGCCAGCAGTTCAGGGACAGGGAGGGCAGATACGCAGTATTTT
d_call: .; j_call: TRBJ1-2; clone_size: .; v_call: TRBV5-4; cdr3_aa: CASSFSGVGYTF; cdr3_nt: TGTGCCAGCAGCTTTTCAGGGGTCGGCTACACCTTC
d_call: .; j_call: TRBJ1-1; clone_size: few; v_call: TRBV15; cdr3_aa: CATSRDLEGGVTEAFF; cdr3_nt: TGTGCCACCAGCAGAGATCTGGAGGGAGGGGTGACTGAAGCTTTCTTT
d_call: TRBD2; j_call: TRBJ2-7; clone_size: .; v_call: TRBV2; cdr3_aa: CASKIGTSGRALLYEQYF; cdr3_nt: TGTGCCAGCAAAATCGGGACTAGCGGGAGGGCGTTGCTTTACGAGCAGTACTTC
d_call: TRBD1; j_call: TRBJ2-3; clone_size: .; v_call: TRBV5-3; cdr3_aa: CARTSPGTGPSSTDTQYF; cdr3_nt: TGTGCCAGAACCTCTCCCGGGACAGGGCCCTCTAGCACAGATACGCAGTATTTT
d_call: TRBD1; j_call: TRBJ2-7; clone_size: .; v_call: TRBV7-2; cdr3_aa: CASSWYRGQSIEQYF; cdr3_nt: TGTGCCAGCAGCTGGTACAGGGGGCAATCGATCGAGCAGTACTTC
d_call: TRBD2; j_call: TRBJ2-7; clone_size: .; v_call: TRBV28; cdr3_aa: CASSYAGEDEQYF; cdr3_nt: TGTGCCAGCAGTTATGCGGGGGAGGACGAGCAGTACTTC
d_call: .; j_call: TRBJ1-4; clone_size: .; v_call: TRBV6-5; cdr3_aa: CASSYGSGSNEKLFF; cdr3_nt: TGTGCCAGCAGTTACGGGTCTGGGAGTAATGAAAAACTGTTTTTT
d_call: TRBD1; j_call: TRBJ1-1; clone_size: .; v_call: TRBV27; cdr3_aa: CASSQTLQGAGTEAFF; cdr3_nt: TGTGCCAGCAGTCAGACCCTACAGGGGGCTGGCACTGAAGCTTTCTTT
d_call: .; j_call: TRBJ2-5; clone_size: .; v_call: TRBV30; cdr3_aa: CAWRGRGGTQYF; cdr3_nt: TGTGCCTGGAGAGGACGGGGAGGGACCCAGTACTTC
d_call: .; j_call: TRBJ2-7; clone_size: .; v_call: TRBV21-1; cdr3_aa: CASSFHRGSYEQYF; cdr3_nt: TGTGCCAGCAGCTTCCACAGGGGTTCCTACGAGCAGTACTTC
d_call: .; j_call: TRBJ1-1; clone_size: .; v_call: TRBV4-3; cdr3_aa: CASSQDTGGGTEAFF; cdr3_nt: TGCGCCAGCAGCCAAGACACAGGTGGGGGGACTGAAGCTTTCTTT
d_call: TRBD2; j_call: TRBJ2-3; clone_size: once; v_call: TRBV15; cdr3_aa: CANGGAAGSTDTQYF; cdr3_nt: TGTGCCAACGGGGGGGCGGCAGGCAGCACAGATACGCAGTATTTT
d_call: .; j_call: TRBJ1-5; clone_size: .; v_call: TRBV19; cdr3_aa: CASSGRGGYQPQHF; cdr3_nt: TGTGCCAGTAGTGGAAGGGGAGGGTATCAGCCCCAGCATTTT
d_call: .; j_call: TRBJ1-1; clone_size: .; v_call: TRBV29-1; cdr3_aa: CSVELAKGGRNTEAFF; cdr3_nt: TGCAGCGTTGAATTAGCGAAGGGAGGCAGGAACACTGAAGCTTTCTTT
d_call: TRBD1; j_call: TRBJ1-2; clone_size: .; v_call: TRBV4-1; cdr3_aa: CASRAGTGSFGYTF; cdr3_nt: TGCGCCAGCAGGGCCGGGACAGGGTCTTTCGGCTACACCTTC
d_call: TRBD2; j_call: TRBJ2-1; clone_size: .; v_call: TRBV18; cdr3_aa: CASSPTASGSPSYNEQFF; cdr3_nt: TGTGCCAGCTCACCAACGGCTAGCGGGAGCCCCTCCTACAATGAGCAGTTCTTC
d_call: TRBD1; j_call: TRBJ2-7; clone_size: once; v_call: TRBV19; cdr3_aa: CASSNRGQAYEQYF; cdr3_nt: TGTGCCAGTAGTAACAGAGGACAGGCATACGAGCAGTACTTC
d_call: .; j_call: TRBJ1-1; clone_size: few; v_call: TRBV29-1; cdr3_aa: CSASLMNTEAFF; cdr3_nt: TGCAGCGCCTCCCTGATGAACACTGAAGCTTTCTTT
d_call: .; j_call: TRBJ1-1; clone_size: once; v_call: TRBV28; cdr3_aa: CASSLRTTFGTEAFF; cdr3_nt: TGTGCCAGCAGTTTACGCACTACCTTTGGGACTGAAGCTTTCTTT
d_call: .; j_call: TRBJ1-1; clone_size: .; v_call: TRBV5-1; cdr3_aa: CASSLGLNTEAFF; cdr3_nt: TGCGCCAGCAGCTTGGGCCTAAACACTGAAGCTTTCTTT
d_call: TRBD1; j_call: TRBJ2-4; clone_size: .; v_call: TRBV2; cdr3_aa: CASSGGQGLAKNIQYF; cdr3_nt: TGTGCCAGCAGTGGGGGACAGGGTTTAGCCAAAAACATTCAGTACTTC
d_call: TRBD1; j_call: TRBJ2-7; clone_size: .; v_call: TRBV7-9; cdr3_aa: CASSVGTGGEQYF; cdr3_nt: TGTGCCAGCAGCGTAGGTACAGGGGGCGAGCAGTACTTC
d_call: .; j_call: TRBJ2-7; clone_size: .; v_call: TRBV6-5; cdr3_aa: CASSYDGQRPSYEQYF; cdr3_nt: TGTGCCAGCAGTTACGATGGCCAAAGGCCTTCCTACGAGCAGTACTTC
d_call: TRBD2; j_call: TRBJ2-7; clone_size: .; v_call: TRBV7-9; cdr3_aa: CASSLVGRAYEQYF; cdr3_nt: TGTGCCAGCAGCTTAGTTGGGAGGGCTTACGAGCAGTACTTC
d_call: .; j_call: TRBJ1-1; clone_size: few; v_call: TRBV14; cdr3_aa: CASSHLRGEAFF; cdr3_nt: TGTGCCAGCAGCCATTTACGGGGGGAGGCTTTCTTT
d_call: .; j_call: TRBJ2-6; clone_size: .; v_call: TRBV9; cdr3_aa: CASSGVGRGANVLTF; cdr3_nt: TGTGCCAGCAGCGGAGTTGGGCGTGGGGCCAACGTCCTGACTTTC
d_call: .; j_call: TRBJ1-5; clone_size: .; v_call: TRBV7-8; cdr3_aa: CASSPTARSNQPQHF; cdr3_nt: TGTGCCAGCAGCCCAACGGCACGTAGCAATCAGCCCCAGCATTTT
d_call: .; j_call: TRBJ2-7; clone_size: .; v_call: TRBV4-3; cdr3_aa: CASSSDPHEQYF; cdr3_nt: TGCGCCAGCAGCAGCGACCCCCACGAGCAGTACTTC